These 10 T cell receptor beta chains came from one sample sequenced in a study of blood T cell repertoires in COVID-19. Some clones are missing from TCRdb's copy, which holds only in-frame ones; the method was immunoSEQ multiplex PCR. The sample records 440,000 or so clones, 89% being singletons. The sample was peripheral blood. These receptors all come from a woman aged 40 to 50 with COVID-19, enrolled during active disease.

This chain uses TRBV2 with TRBJ1-5; unclear D gene. Trimming pared 4 bases from V and 0 bases from J, leaving 10 bases between. The CDR3 consists of 15 residues. CDR1 and CDR2 (germline): SNHLY, FYNNEI. CDR3 in amino acids: CASSGRRDSNQPQHF. For the CDR3, the DNA is TGTGCCAGCAGTGGTCGGCGGGATAGCAATCAGCCCCAGCATTTT.

Concerning this clone itself: The junction shows a germline mismatch at one end, possibly a read error. The CDR3 here is CARRGGGDYNEQFF. The DNA for the CDR3 is TGTGCCCGGAGGGGCGGGGGTGACTACAATGAGCAGTTCTTC. The chain is built from TRBV30 and TRBJ2-1, with 7 positions matching TRBD2. The CDR3 is made up of 14 amino acids. In germline, CDR1 is GTSNPN, CDR2 SVGIG (reference sequence).

The rearrangement uses TRBV4-3 and TRBJ2-2; D not certain. V was cut by 0 bases and J by 3 bases, with 8 bases left in between. The germline gives CDR1 LGHNA, CDR2 YSLEER. CDR3 length: 15 amino acids. The CDR3 DNA reads TGCGCCAGCAGCCAAGATCGTCTCTACACCGGGGAGCTGTTTTTT. Encoded protein: CASSQDRLYTGELFF.

The V call is TRBV18, the J call TRBJ1-5, with D possibly being TRBD1 (6 bases). The germline V gene encodes CDR1 KGHSH and CDR2 LQKENI. CDR3 length: 17 residues. The germline V and J ends were trimmed by 4 bases and 5 bases, with 21 bases remaining between them. The CDR3 DNA reads as TGTGCCAGCTCACGAATACAGGGTCAGGGAAAATATCAGCCCCAGCATTTT. Translation: CASSRIQGQGKYQPQHF.

This chain uses TRBV20-1 with TRBJ2-7, with a tentative D call TRBD2 (5 bases). This CDR3 spans 11 amino acids. Between the trimmed V and J ends, which lost 8 bases and 6 bases, there was a span of 14 bases. The germline gives CDR1 DFQATT, CDR2 SNEGSKA (reference sequence). This CDR3 is CSTPLVGEQYF. The CDR3 region has the DNA TGCAGTACCCCACTAGTTGGCGAGCAGTACTTC.

V and J are TRBV28 and TRBJ2-7, with unresolved D. Germline values: CDR1 MDHEN, CDR2 SYDVKM. V was pared by 2 bases and J by 3 bases, with 5 bases between. CDR3 length: 12 residues. The CDR3 loop reads CASSLPGYEQYF. The DNA for the CDR3 is TGTGCCAGCAGTTTACCGGGCTACGAGCAGTACTTC.

This chain connects TRBV19 to TRBJ2-3; 7 bases fit TRBD2. CDR3 size: 15 residues. V shed 5 bases, J shed 5 bases, and the junction held 10 bases outside the gene matches. Germline loops: CDR1 LNHDA, CDR2 SQIVND (reference sequence). CDR3 coding DNA: TGTGCCAGTAGTCCTACTAGCGCCGTAGGAGATACGCAGTATTTT. This sequence encodes CASSPTSAVGDTQYF.

This chain uses TRBV27 with TRBJ1-5; D ambiguous. V dropped 6 bases and J dropped 8 bases, with 26 bases sitting between them. Germline lookup yields CDR1 MNHEY and CDR2 SMNVEV (reference sequence). CDR3 length: 17 amino acids. The CDR3 is CASSPERGFPLRKPQHF. For the CDR3, the DNA is TGTGCCAGCAGCCCAGAACGAGGGTTCCCACTGCGTAAGCCCCAGCATTTT.

The chain uses TRBV7-3 and TRBJ2-3; 9 nucleotides match TRBD2. V was pared by 5 bases and J by 4 bases, with 13 bases of the junction left unmatched. CDR1 and CDR2 from the germline V gene are SGHTA and FQGTGA. CDR3 length equals 17 residues. In nucleotides, the CDR3 is TGTGCCAGCAGCCCCTCGGGGGCGGGGGGGCCGGCAGATACGCAGTATTTT. This translates into CASSPSGAGGPADTQYF.

In the case of this clone: Other DNA sequences in this sample translate to the same CDR3. The genes are TRBV29-1 and TRBJ1-5, with 9 bases lining up with TRBD1. The CDR3 spans 14 residues. Germline V gives CDR1 SQVTM, CDR2 ANQGSEA. J was trimmed by 0 bases and V by 6 bases; bases with no gene match: 3. CDR3 in DNA: TGCAGCGTAGGGACAGGGAATAGCAATCAGCCCCAGCATTTT. It specifies CSVGTGNSNQPQHF.